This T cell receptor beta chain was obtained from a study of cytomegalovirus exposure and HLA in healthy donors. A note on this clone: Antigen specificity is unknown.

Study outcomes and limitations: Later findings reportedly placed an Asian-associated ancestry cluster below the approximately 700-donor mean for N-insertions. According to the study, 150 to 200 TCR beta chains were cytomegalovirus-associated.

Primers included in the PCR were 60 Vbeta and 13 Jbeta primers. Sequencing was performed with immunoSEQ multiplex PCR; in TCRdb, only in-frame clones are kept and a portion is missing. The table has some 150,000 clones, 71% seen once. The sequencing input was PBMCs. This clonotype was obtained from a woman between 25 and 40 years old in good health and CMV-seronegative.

Here the CDR3 DNA reads TGTGCCAGCAGCCAATCCGACAGATCTAACTATGGCTACACCTTC. Translation gives CASSQSDRSNYGYTF. The rearrangement joins TRBV11-1 to TRBJ1-2; TRBD1 is a possible D gene (5 bases). Germline loops: CDR1 SGHAT, CDR2 FQDESV (reference sequence). CDR3 length: 15 amino acids. V was shortened by 5 bases and J by 0 bases, with 13 bases between the two germline ends.